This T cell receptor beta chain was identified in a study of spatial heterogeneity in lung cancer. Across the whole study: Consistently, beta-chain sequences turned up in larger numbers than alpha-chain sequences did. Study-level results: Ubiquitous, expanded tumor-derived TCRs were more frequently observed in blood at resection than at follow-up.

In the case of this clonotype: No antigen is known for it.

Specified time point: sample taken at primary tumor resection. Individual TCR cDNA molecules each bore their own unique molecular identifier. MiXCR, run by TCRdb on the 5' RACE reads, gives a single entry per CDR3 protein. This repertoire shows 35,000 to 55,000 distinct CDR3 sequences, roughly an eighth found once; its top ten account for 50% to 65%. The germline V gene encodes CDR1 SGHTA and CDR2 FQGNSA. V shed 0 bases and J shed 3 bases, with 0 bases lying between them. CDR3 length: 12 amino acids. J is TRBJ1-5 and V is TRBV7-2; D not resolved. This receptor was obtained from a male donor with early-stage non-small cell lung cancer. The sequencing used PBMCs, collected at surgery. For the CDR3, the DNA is TGTGCCAGCAGCTTAGCCAATCAGCCCCAGCATTTT. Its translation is CASSLANQPQHF.